The sequence of this T cell receptor beta chain was determined in a study of blood T cell repertoires in COVID-19. For the study at large: Samples taken during acute and convalescent COVID-19 were collected in the United States, Italy and Spain. PBMCs, B-cell-depleted T cells, or T cells provided the cDNA or gDNA that made up the material.

In the authors' workflow: Reference gene primer amplification in the assay estimated nucleated cell counts. Libraries were prepared by immunoSEQ multiplex PCR; TCRdb keeps only in-frame clonotypes and omits some of them. V and J calls and clone size come straight from that table; D and trimming were deduced from the DNA. The profile shows approximately 210,000 clones, just under 85% of them singletons. CDR1 and CDR2 from the germline V gene are KGHSH and LQKENI. V shed 2 bases and J 3 bases; nucleotides not matched to a gene: 14. The CDR3 contains 18 residues. The chain combines TRBV18 with TRBJ2-5, with 8 bases identical to TRBD2. Sequenced: peripheral blood. The sequence was obtained from a woman in her fifties or sixties with active or convalescent COVID-19. As DNA, the CDR3 is TGTGCCAGCTCACCAAGGACCCGGGAGGGGTTAGGCGAAGAGACCCAGTACTTC. This sequence encodes CASSPRTREGLGEETQYF.